The 11 T cell receptor beta chains in this list originate from one sample, sequenced in a study of CD8+ T cells in alopecia areata. Reverse transcribed after extraction, RNA yielded cDNA as the sequencing template. Using immunoSEQ multiplex PCR, the repertoire was profiled, and TCRdb retains in-frame clones only, with some absent. Altogether 100,000 or so clones are present, almost 60% being singletons, with the ten largest covering about a sixth. The treatment: oral pan-JAK inhibitor, 5-10 mg twice daily. Sample: CD8+ T cells sorted from blood, taken at approximately week 60, from a patient treated with tofacitinib. These receptors originate from a human donor with alopecia areata.

DNA for the CDR3: TGCAGCGTTGACCTGCGGGGGGGCCAGGATACGCAGTATTTT. This encodes CSVDLRGGQDTQYF. This chain links TRBV29-1 with TRBJ2-3, with 9 bases aligning to TRBD2. V lost 3 bases, J lost 6 bases, and 7 bases stayed unmatched. CDR3 size: 14 residues. CDR1 SQVTM and CDR2 ANQGSEA come from the germline V gene.

This sequence joins TRBV5-5 and TRBJ1-1; 7 nucleotides agree with TRBD1. CDR1 is SGHKS, CDR2 YYEKEE, per germline (reference sequence). The CDR3 consists of 17 residues. J gave up 0 bases and V 0 bases, and 8 bases lay outside the gene matches. The CDR3 reads CASSLGQGSFMNTEAFF. DNA for the CDR3: TGTGCCAGCAGCTTGGGACAGGGTAGTTTCATGAACACTGAAGCTTTCTTT. The entire variable domain, with the rest obtained from reference TRBV5-5 and TRBJ1-1, is as follows: DAGVTQSPTHLIKTRGQQVTLRCSPISGHKSVSWYQQVLGQGPQFIFQYYEKEERGRGNFPDRFSARQFPNYSSELNVNALLLGDSALYLCASSLGQGSFMNTEAFFGQGTRLTVV.

This chain uses TRBV6-1 with TRBJ1-2; tentative D call: TRBD1 (5 bases). Trimming stripped 1 base from V and 3 bases from J, with 18 bases between. The CDR3 has 17 residues. Germline CDR1 and CDR2: MNHNS and SASEGT. The CDR3 nucleotides are TGTGCCAGCAGTGAAGGTGGATATAGCGTCAGGGACTATGGCTACACCTTC. It codes for CASSEGGYSVRDYGYTF.

The CDR3: CASKLVSGQGHEQYF. The CDR3 DNA reads as TGTGCCAGCAAACTCGTCTCGGGACAGGGCCACGAGCAGTACTTC. The chain employs TRBV6-6 and TRBJ2-7, with TRBD1 matching 9 bases. Per germline, CDR1 MNHNY and CDR2 SVGAGI (reference sequence). This CDR3 is built from 15 residues. V shed 7 bases and J 5 bases; nucleotides not matched to a gene: 12.

This chain joins TRBV2 and TRBJ2-5; weak D call: TRBD1 (6 bases). The germline gives CDR1 SNHLY, CDR2 FYNNEI. The V gene lost 4 bases and the J gene lost 4 bases, with 10 bases spanning the gap. The CDR3 extends over 13 amino acids. CDR3 DNA: TGTGCCAGCAGTGGGACAGTCAGAGAGACCCAGTACTTC. This codes for CASSGTVRETQYF.

This sequence joins TRBV29-1 and TRBJ2-5; D remains unclear. Germline CDR1 SQVTM, CDR2 ANQGSEA. CDR3 length equals 11 residues. Trimming cost V 4 bases and J 4 bases, with 7 bases left between them. The CDR3 spells CSVVGIETQYF. CDR3 sequence (DNA): TGCAGCGTTGTGGGGATAGAGACCCAGTACTTC.

The V and J genes are TRBV5-1 and TRBJ2-7, with 8 bases identical to TRBD1. The germline CDR1 and CDR2 sequences are SGHRS and YFSETQ. Unmatched junction bases numbered 7, after V lost 5 bases and J lost 0 bases. The CDR3 is made up of 15 amino acids. This CDR3 reads CASRAQGASSYEQYF. The CDR3 nucleotides are TGCGCCAGCAGGGCCCAGGGGGCTTCCTCCTACGAGCAGTACTTC.

This clone was counted only a few times. CDR3 nucleotides: TGTGCCAGCAGTATTACAGACACAGATACGCAGTATTTT. It encodes CASSITDTDTQYF. The rearrangement links TRBV2 to TRBJ2-3; no firm D call. The germline gives CDR1 SNHLY, CDR2 FYNNEI. The CDR3 spans 13 residues. The V gene lost 5 bases and the J gene lost 2 bases, with 8 bases spanning the gap.

This clone has at least ten counts. This chain uses TRBV27 with TRBJ2-1; 10 bases line up with TRBD2. Looked up from germline, CDR1 is MNHEY and CDR2 is SMNVEV (reference sequence). Trimming at V came to 7 bases and at J to 6 bases, leaving 15 bases not matched to a gene. The CDR3 sequence is 17 residues long. The CDR3 coding sequence is TGTGCCAGCACCCTTTTTACCAGCGGGGGGGTGGGCAATGAGCAGTTCTTC. Its translation: CASTLFTSGGVGNEQFF.

The V call is TRBV15, the J call TRBJ2-1, with D perhaps TRBD2 (5 bases). The CDR3 is 14 amino acids. The germline V and J ends were trimmed by 3 bases and 7 bases, with 13 bases remaining between them. The germline gives CDR1 LNHNV, CDR2 YYDKDF (reference sequence). This CDR3 is CATSRASSSNEQFF. The CDR3 coding sequence is TGTGCCACCAGCAGGGCTAGCAGTTCGAATGAGCAGTTCTTC.

This chain uses TRBV4-1 with TRBJ1-2, with TRBD1 identical over 7 bases. The CDR3 spans 15 residues. Germline trimming cut 4 bases from V and 5 bases from J; bases unmatched to any gene: 10. The V gene's germline CDR1 is MGHRA and CDR2 YSYEKL. Here the CDR3 reads CASSPWDRRRYGYTF. The CDR3 DNA sequence: TGCGCCAGCAGCCCCTGGGACAGACGGAGATATGGCTACACCTTC.